This T cell receptor beta chain was captured by sequencing in a study of blood T cell repertoires in COVID-19. At the level of the study: Samples representing acute and convalescent COVID-19 were sourced from the United States, Italy and Spain.

This CDR3 has 15 residues. V dropped 5 bases and J dropped 6; count of bases not matched to a gene: 10. CDR1 and CDR2 from the germline V gene are SGHAT and FQNNGV. Profiled with immunoSEQ multiplex PCR; TCRdb holds only in-frame clones, not every one. The sample yields roughly 100,000 clones, 80% to 90% seen once. The TCR sequence derives from a man older than 75 with acute or convalescent COVID-19. Sequencing was carried out using peripheral blood. The V call is TRBV11-2, the J call TRBJ2-1, with 7 bases that match TRBD1. Here the CDR3 reads CASSRTGTAVNEQFF. CDR3 nucleotide sequence: TGTGCCAGCAGCCGGACCGGGACAGCAGTCAATGAGCAGTTCTTC.